This T cell receptor (beta chain) was sequenced in a study of shared clonotypes between healthy human individuals. Study summary: The study used three CD4 naive, three CD4 memory, two CD8 naive and one CD8 memory plate per donor. Study-level findings and limits: The diversity represented, both genetic and in exposure history, was limited by few donors.

The CDR3 consists of 12 residues. V lost 2 bases and J lost 4, with 9 bases in between. CDR1 and CDR2 (germline): GTSNPN, SVGIG (reference sequence). Notes on this clone: Its specificity is unknown. The same CDR3 is also encoded by other DNA sequences in this sample.

Repertoires were generated with immunoSEQ multiplex PCR, while TCRdb's copy carries only in-frame clones and drops some. Found here are 700,000 or so clones, around 72% of them singletons; the top ten hold 1.5% to 2%. The TCR originated in a woman in her twenties or thirties in good health. The V call is TRBV30, the J call TRBJ2-7; the D is unclear. Sequencing used memory CD4+ T cells sorted from blood. The subset is: CD45RA-negative fraction. This CDR3 reads CAWSTGPYEQYF. DNA for the CDR3: TGTGCCTGGAGTACCGGGCCATACGAGCAGTACTTC.